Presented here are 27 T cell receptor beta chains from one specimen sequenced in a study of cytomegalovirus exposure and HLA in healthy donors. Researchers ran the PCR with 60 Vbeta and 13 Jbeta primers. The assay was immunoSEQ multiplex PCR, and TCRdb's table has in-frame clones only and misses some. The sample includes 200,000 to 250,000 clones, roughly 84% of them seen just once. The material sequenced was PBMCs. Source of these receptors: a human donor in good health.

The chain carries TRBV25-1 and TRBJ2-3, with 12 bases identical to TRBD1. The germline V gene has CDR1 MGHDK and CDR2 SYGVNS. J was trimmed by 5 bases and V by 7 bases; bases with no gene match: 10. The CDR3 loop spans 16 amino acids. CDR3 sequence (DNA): TGTGCCAGCAACCCTGGGGGACAGGGGGCTTTAGATACGCAGTATTTT. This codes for CASNPGGQGALDTQYF. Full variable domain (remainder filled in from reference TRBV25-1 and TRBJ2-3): EADIYQTPRYLVIGTGKKITLECSQTMGHDKMYWYQQDPGMELHLIHYSYGVNSTEKGDLSSESTVSRIRTEHFPLTLESARPSHTSQYLCASNPGGQGALDTQYFGPGTRLTVL.

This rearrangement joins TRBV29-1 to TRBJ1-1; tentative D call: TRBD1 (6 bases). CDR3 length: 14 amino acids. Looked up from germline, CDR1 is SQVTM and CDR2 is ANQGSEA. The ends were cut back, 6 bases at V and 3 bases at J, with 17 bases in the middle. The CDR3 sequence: CSVQGQGGYTEAFF. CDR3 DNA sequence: TGCAGCGTCCAGGGGCAGGGTGGGTACACTGAAGCTTTCTTT.

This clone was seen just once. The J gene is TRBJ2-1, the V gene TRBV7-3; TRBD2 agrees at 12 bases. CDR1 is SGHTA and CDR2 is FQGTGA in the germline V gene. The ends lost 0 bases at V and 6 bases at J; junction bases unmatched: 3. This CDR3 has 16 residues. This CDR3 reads CASSLTGTSGSNEQFF. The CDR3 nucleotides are TGTGCCAGCAGCTTAACCGGGACTAGCGGGTCCAATGAGCAGTTCTTC.

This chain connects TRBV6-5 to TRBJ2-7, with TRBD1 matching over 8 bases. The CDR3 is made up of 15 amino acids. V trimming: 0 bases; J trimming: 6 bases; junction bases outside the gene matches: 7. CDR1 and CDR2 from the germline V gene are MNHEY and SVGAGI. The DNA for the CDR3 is TGTGCCAGCAGTTACTCGAGTCAGGGGGCGGTCGAGCAGTACTTC. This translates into CASSYSSQGAVEQYF.

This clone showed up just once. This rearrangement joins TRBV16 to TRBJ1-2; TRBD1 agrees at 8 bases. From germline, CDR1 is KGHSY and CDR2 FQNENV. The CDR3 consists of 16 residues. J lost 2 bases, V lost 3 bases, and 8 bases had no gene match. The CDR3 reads CASSQPGQAENYGYTF. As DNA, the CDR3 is TGTGCCAGCAGCCAGCCGGGACAGGCCGAGAACTATGGCTACACCTTC.

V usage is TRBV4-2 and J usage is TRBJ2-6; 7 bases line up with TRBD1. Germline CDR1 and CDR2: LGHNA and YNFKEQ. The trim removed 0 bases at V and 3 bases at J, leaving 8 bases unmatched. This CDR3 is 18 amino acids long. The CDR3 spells CASSQDTTGVVGANVLTF. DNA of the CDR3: TGTGCCAGCAGCCAAGACACCACAGGGGTGGTTGGGGCCAACGTCCTGACTTTC.

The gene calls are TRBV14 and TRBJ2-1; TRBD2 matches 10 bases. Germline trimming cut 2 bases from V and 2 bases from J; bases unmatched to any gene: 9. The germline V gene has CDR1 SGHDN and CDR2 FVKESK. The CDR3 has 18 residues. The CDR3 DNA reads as TGTGCCAGCAGCCAATCGCCGGGACTAGCGCCTACCTACAATGAGCAGTTCTTC. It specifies CASSQSPGLAPTYNEQFF.

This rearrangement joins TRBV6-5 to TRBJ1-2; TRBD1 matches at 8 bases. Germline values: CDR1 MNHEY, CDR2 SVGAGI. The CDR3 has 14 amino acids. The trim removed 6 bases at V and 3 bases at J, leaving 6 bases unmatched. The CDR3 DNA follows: TGTGCCAGCAGGGAAACAGGGGGGGACTATGGCTACACCTTC. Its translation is CASRETGGDYGYTF.

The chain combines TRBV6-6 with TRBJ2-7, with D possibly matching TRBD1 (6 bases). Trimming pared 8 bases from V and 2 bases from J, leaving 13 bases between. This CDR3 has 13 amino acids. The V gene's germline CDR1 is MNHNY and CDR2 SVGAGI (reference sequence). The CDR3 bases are TGTGCCAGCCTTCAGGGGATGACCTACGAGCAGTACTTC. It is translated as CASLQGMTYEQYF.

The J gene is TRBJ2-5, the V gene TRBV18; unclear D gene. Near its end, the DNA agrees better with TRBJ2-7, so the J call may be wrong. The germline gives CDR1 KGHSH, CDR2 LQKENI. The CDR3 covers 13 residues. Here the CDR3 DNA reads TGTGCCAGCTCACCCGGAGAACTTTACGAGCAGTACTTC. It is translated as CASSPGELYEQYF.

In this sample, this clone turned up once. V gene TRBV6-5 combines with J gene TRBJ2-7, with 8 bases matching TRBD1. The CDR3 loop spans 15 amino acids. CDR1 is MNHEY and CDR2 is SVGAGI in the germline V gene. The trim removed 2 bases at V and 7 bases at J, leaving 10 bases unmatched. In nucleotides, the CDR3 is TGTGCCAGCAGTTACGACCCACAGGGGGGAAGTGAGCAGTACTTC. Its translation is CASSYDPQGGSEQYF.

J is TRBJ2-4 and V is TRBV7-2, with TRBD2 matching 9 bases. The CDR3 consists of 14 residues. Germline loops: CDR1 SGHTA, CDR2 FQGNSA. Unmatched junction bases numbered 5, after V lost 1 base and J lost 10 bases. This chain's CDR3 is CASSLGGTSRIQYF. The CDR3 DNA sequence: TGTGCCAGCAGCTTAGGTGGGACTAGCCGAATTCAGTACTTC.

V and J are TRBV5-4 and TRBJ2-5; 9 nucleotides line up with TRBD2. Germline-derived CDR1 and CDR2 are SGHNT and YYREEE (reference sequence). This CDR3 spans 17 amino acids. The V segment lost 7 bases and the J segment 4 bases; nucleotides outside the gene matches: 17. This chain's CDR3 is CASYAEPRTAGGETQYF. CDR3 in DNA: TGTGCCAGCTACGCTGAGCCTCGAACAGCGGGAGGAGAGACCCAGTACTTC.

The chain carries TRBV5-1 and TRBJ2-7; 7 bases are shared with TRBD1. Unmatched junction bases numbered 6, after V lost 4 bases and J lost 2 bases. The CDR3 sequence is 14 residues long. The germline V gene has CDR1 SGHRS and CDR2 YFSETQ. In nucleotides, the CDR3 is TGCGCCAGCAGCGCTTCAGGGGGACCCTACGAGCAGTACTTC. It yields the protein CASSASGGPYEQYF. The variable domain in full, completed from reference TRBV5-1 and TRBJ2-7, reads KAGVTQTPRYLIKTRGQQVTLSCSPISGHRSVSWYQQTPGQGLQFLFEYFSETQRNKGNFPGRFSGRQFSNSRSEMNVSTLELGDSALYLCASSASGGPYEQYFGPGTRLTVT.

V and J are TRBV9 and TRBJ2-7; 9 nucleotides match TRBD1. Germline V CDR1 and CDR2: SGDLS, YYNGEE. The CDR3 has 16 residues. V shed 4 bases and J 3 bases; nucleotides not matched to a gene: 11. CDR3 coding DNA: TGTGCCAGCAGCCCGCCCCTCGGGACAGGGCTCTACGAGCAGTACTTC. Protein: CASSPPLGTGLYEQYF.

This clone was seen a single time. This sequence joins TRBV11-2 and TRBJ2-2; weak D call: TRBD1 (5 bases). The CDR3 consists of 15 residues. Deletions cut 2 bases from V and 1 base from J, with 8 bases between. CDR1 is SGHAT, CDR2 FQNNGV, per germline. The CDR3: CASSLRGQNTGELFF. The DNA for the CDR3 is TGTGCCAGCAGCTTACGCGGACAGAACACCGGGGAGCTGTTTTTT. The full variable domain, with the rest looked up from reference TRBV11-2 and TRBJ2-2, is EAGVAQSPRYKIIEKRQSVAFWCNPISGHATLYWYQQILGQGPKLLIQFQNNGVVDDSQLPKDRFSAERLKGVDSTLKIQPAKLEDSAVYLCASSLRGQNTGELFFGEGSRLTVL.

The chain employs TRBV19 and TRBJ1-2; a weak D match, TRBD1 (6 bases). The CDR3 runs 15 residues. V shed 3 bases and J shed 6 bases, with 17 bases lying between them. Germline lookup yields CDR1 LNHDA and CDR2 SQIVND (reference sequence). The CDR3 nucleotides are TGTGCCAGTAGTATCGGCTGGGGGCGCGAGGATGGCTACACCTTC. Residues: CASSIGWGREDGYTF.

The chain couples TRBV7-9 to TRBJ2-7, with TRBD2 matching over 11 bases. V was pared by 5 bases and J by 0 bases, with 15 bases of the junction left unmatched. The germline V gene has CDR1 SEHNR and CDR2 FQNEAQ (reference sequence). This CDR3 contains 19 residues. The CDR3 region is CASSLQGTSGYRSSYEQYF. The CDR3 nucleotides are TGTGCCAGCAGCCTACAGGGGACTAGCGGATATAGGAGCTCCTACGAGCAGTACTTC.

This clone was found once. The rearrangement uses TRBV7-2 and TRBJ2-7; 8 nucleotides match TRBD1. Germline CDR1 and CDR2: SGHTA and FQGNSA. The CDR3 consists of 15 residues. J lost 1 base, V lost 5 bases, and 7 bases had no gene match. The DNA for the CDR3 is TGTGCCAGCAGCGGCATCCGGGACAGGTCCTACGAGCAGTACTTC. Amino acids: CASSGIRDRSYEQYF.

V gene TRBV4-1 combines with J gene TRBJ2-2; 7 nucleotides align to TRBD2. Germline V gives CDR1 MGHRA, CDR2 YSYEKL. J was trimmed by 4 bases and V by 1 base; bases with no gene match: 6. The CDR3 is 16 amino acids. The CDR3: CASSQVREGLTGELFF. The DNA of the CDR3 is TGCGCCAGCAGCCAAGTGAGGGAGGGCCTCACCGGGGAGCTGTTTTTT.

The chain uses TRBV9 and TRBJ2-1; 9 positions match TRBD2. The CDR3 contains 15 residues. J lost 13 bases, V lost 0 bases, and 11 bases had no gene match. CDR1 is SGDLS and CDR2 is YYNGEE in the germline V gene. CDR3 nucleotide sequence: TGTGCCAGCAGCGTAGGGCAATATTTAGCGGGAGCACAGTTCTTC. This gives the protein CASSVGQYLAGAQFF.

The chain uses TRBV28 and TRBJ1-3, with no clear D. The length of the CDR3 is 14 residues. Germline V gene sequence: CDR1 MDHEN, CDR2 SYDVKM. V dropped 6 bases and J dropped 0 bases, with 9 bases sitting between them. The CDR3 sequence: CASRSTSSGNTIYF. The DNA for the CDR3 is TGTGCCAGCAGATCCACAAGCTCTGGAAACACCATATATTTT.

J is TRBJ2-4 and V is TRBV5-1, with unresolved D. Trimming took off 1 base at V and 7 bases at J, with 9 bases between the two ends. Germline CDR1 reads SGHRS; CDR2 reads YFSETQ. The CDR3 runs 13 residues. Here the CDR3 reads CASSLTSENIQYF. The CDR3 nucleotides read TGCGCCAGCAGCTTGACTTCGGAGAACATTCAGTACTTC.

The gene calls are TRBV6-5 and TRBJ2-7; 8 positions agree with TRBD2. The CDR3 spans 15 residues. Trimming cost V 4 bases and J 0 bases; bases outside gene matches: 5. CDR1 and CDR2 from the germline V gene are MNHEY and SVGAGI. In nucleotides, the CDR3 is TGTGCCAGCAGTTCCACCGGGACTAGCTCCTACGAGCAGTACTTC. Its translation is CASSSTGTSSYEQYF.

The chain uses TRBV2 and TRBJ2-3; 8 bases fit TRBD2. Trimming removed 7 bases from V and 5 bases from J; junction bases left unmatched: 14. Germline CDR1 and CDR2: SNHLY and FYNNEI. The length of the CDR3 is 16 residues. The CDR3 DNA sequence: TGTGCCAGCATTTTTCAGCGGGAGATCTATAAAGATACGCAGTATTTT. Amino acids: CASIFQREIYKDTQYF. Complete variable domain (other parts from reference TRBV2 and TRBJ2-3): EPEVTQTPSHQVTQMGQEVILRCVPISNHLYFYWYRQILGQKVEFLVSFYNNEISEKSEIFDDQFSVERPDGSNFTLKIRSTKLEDSAMYFCASIFQREIYKDTQYFGPGTRLTVL.

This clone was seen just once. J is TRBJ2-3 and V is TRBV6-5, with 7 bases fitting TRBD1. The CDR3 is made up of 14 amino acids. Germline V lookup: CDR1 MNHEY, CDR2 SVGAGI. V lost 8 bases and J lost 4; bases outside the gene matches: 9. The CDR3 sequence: CASGDRAYSDTQYF. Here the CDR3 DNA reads TGTGCCAGCGGAGACAGGGCTTATTCAGATACGCAGTATTTT.

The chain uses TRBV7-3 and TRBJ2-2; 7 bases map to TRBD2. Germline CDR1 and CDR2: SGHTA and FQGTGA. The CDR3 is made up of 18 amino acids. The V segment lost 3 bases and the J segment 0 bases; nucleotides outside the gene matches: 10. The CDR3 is CASSLRSGDYPNTGELFF. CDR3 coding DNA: TGTGCCAGCAGCTTGCGCTCGGGGGACTACCCGAACACCGGGGAGCTGTTTTTT. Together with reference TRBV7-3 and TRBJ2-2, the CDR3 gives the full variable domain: GAGVSQTPSNKVTEKGKYVELRCDPISGHTALYWYRQSLGQGPEFLIYFQGTGAADDSGLPNDRFFAVRPEGSVSTLKIQRTERGDSAVYLCASSLRSGDYPNTGELFFGEGSRLTVL.